These T cell receptor beta chains were read from a single sample in a study of PD-L1 blockade in urothelial cancer. Some clones are missing from TCRdb's copy, which holds only in-frame ones; the method was immunoSEQ multiplex PCR. This table holds 100,000 to 150,000 clones, about 82% found once. Sequencing was performed on PBMCs, taken around atezolizumab (anti-PD-L1) treatment. These receptors were taken from a man aged 50 to 60 with urothelial cancer. The conserved cysteine and the conserved F or W are not part of the CDR3 here.

J,V,CDR3
TRBJ2-7,TRBV10-3,AISEVYQGAYEQY
TRBJ1-1,TRBV10-2,ASKDPQVNTEAF
TRBJ2-1,TRBV21-1,ASSKVGLAKSSYNEQF
TRBJ2-2,TRBV4-2,ASSLGTTNTGELF
TRBJ1-3,TRBV28,ASSAGNTIY
TRBJ1-1,TRBV10-3,AISAGTEANTEAF
TRBJ2-6,TRBV10-1,ASTRTRLGIFSGANVLT
TRBJ2-7,TRBV9,ASSKGTSTYEQY
TRBJ2-2,TRBV11-2,ASSLDYNTGELF
TRBJ2-3,TRBV4-2,ASSQSGTDTQY
TRBJ2-1,TRBV6-4,ASSGASGSSYNEQF
TRBJ1-5,TRBV19,ASSLGGPQPQH
TRBJ2-7,TRBV4-2,ASSRGIAGVGSYEQY
TRBJ2-4,TRBV7-9,ASSERTGGNIQY
TRBJ2-2,TRBV7-6,ASSSNRVSGGELF
TRBJ2-2,TRBV5-1,ASSLERTGGTGELF
TRBJ2-1,TRBV9,ASSSFPGVNNEQF
TRBJ2-7,TRBV7-9,ASSPSPGTSDYEQY
TRBJ2-2,TRBV9,ASSARTGHSTGELF
TRBJ1-1,TRBV2,ASRTGNTEAF
TRBJ1-6,TRBV6-5,ASRVGGMGSPLH
TRBJ2-7,TRBV11-3,ASSLRGSDYEQY
TRBJ2-3,TRBV28,ASSLSPRGDTQY
TRBJ2-2,TRBV18,ASSPRQGTNTGELF
TRBJ1-5,TRBV7-2,ASSFRTGVRSQPQH
TRBJ2-7,TRBV27,ASRGSGGQGYEQY
TRBJ2-1,TRBV5-1,ASSLIGGGLARNEQF
TRBJ2-7,TRBV6-6,ASSYSGRASYEQY
TRBJ2-1,TRBV19,ASSGRREGSSSYNEQF
TRBJ2-1,TRBV4-1,ASSQDRGAQF
TRBJ2-1,TRBV6-5,ASTSTGVYSEQF
TRBJ2-3,TRBV29-1,SATTGTDTQY
TRBJ2-2,TRBV6-6,ASQRHRQPNTGELF
TRBJ1-5,TRBV19,ASSGIVGLLSNQPQH
TRBJ2-5,TRBV2,ASSERLGGQETQY
TRBJ1-1,TRBV29-1,SVSETANTEAF
TRBJ2-2,TRBV15,ATSRDQGSGELF
TRBJ1-3,TRBV30,AWSVRWAGGNTIY
TRBJ1-1,TRBV19,ASSSSDTDEAF
TRBJ1-2,TRBV5-4,ASSRRGQGSYGYT
TRBJ2-1,TRBV28,ASSPLGLAGYNEQF
TRBJ2-5,TRBV2,ASVGNPGTQETQY
TRBJ2-7,TRBV7-9,ASSLLADAYEQY
TRBJ1-6,TRBV6-6,ASSRPGLQAPLH
TRBJ1-2,TRBV27,ASRPTGVNYGYT
TRBJ2-5,TRBV14,ASSFSGRPRETQY
TRBJ2-6,TRBV15,ATSRGPQGSGANVLT
TRBJ1-2,TRBV28,ASSPSPGQIYGYT
TRBJ1-5,TRBV5-6,ASSPRTGKGVNSNQPQH
TRBJ1-5,TRBV27,ASSLETSGRGPQH
TRBJ2-1,TRBV19,ASSRGSYNEQF
TRBJ1-2,TRBV5-4,ASSLSYDYT